Included here is one T cell receptor beta chain sequence, with context. TCRdb's copy holds only in-frame clones and misses some; the assay was immunoSEQ multiplex PCR. The repertoire holds a few hundred thousand clones, around 85% seen once, with roughly 5.8% in the top ten. The data were taken from a study of blood T cell repertoires in COVID-19. Study-wide context: There were acute and convalescent COVID-19 samples, and they came from the United States, Italy and Spain.

Germline lookup yields CDR1 DFQATT and CDR2 SNEGSKA (reference sequence). The CDR3 sequence is 13 residues long. V was trimmed by 3 bases and J by 8 bases, leaving 13 bases between them. This chain uses TRBV20-1 with TRBJ1-4, with unresolved D. The origin of this receptor is a man aged 55 to 70 with acute or convalescent COVID-19. Sequenced material: peripheral blood. The CDR3 reads CSASWRGGEKLFF. CDR3 bases: TGCAGTGCTAGTTGGCGGGGTGGGGAAAAACTGTTTTTT.